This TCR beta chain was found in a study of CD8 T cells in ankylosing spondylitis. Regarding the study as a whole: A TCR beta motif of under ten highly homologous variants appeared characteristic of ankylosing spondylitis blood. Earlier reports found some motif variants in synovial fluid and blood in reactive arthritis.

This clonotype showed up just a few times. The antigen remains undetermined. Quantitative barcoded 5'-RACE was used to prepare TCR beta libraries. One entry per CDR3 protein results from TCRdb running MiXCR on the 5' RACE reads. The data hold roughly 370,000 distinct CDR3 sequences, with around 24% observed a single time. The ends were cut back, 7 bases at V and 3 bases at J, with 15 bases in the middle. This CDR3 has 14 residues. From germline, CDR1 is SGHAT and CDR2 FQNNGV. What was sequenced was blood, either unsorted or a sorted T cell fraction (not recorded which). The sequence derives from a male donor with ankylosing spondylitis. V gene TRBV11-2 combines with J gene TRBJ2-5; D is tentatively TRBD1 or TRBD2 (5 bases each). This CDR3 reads CASNPTGLKETQYF. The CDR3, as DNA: TGTGCCAGCAACCCAACAGGACTCAAAGAGACCCAGTACTTC.